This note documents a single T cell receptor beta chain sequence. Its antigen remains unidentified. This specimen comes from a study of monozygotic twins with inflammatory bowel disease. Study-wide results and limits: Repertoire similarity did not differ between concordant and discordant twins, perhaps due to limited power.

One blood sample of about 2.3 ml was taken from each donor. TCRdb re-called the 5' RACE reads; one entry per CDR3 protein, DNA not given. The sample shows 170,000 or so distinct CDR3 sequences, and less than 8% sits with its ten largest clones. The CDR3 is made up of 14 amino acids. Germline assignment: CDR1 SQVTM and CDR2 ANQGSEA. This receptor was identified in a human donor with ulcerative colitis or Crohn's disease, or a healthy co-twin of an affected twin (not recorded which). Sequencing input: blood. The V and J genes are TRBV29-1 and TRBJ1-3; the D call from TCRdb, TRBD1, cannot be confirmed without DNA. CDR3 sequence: CSVATGGFGNTIYF.